This is a list of T cell receptor beta chains from one sample in a study of identical twins. MiXCR was run by TCRdb on the 5' RACE reads, yielding one entry per CDR3 protein. The repertoire consists of some 500,000 distinct CDR3 sequences, with nearly 10% occurring once and the leading ten covering approximately 3.2%. These same data were also listed under a study on yellow fever vaccine responses in identical twins.

Sequenced sample: PBMCs. Receptors originate from a young woman in good health. The CDR3 runs from the conserved cysteine through the conserved F or W. The order of the fields is CDR3 protein, CDR3 DNA, D gene, V gene, clone size, J gene. The D gene is left open where the match is weak. Size is stated for part of the rows, as once, few or many counts, or as a class when the clone is expanded.

cdr3_aa: CASSFGSWTGTQETQYF
cdr3_nt: TGTGCCAGCAGTTTTGGTTCGTGGACAGGAACCCAAGAGACCCAGTACTTC
d_call: TRBD1
v_call: TRBV12-3/TRBV12-4
clone_size: few
j_call: TRBJ2-5

cdr3_aa: CASSRTPSTDTQYF
cdr3_nt: TGTGCCAGCAGTCGGACACCGAGCACAGATACGCAGTATTTT
d_call: .
v_call: TRBV12-3/TRBV12-4
clone_size: many
j_call: TRBJ2-3

cdr3_aa: CATSDSSGTTLF
cdr3_nt: TGTGCCACCAGTGATTCATCCGGGACTACACTTTTT
d_call: TRBD2
v_call: TRBV24-1
clone_size: few
j_call: TRBJ2-3

cdr3_aa: CASSQALAGASYEQYF
cdr3_nt: TGTGCCAGCAGCCAAGCCTTAGCGGGAGCTTCCTACGAGCAGTACTTC
d_call: TRBD2
v_call: TRBV4-2
clone_size: many
j_call: TRBJ2-7

cdr3_aa: CASSLNGREETQYF
cdr3_nt: TGTGCCAGCAGCTTGAACGGACGAGAAGAGACCCAGTACTTC
d_call: .
v_call: TRBV5-4
clone_size: .
j_call: TRBJ2-5

cdr3_aa: CSLTGVGDTQYF
cdr3_nt: TGCAGCCTGACCGGGGTAGGAGATACGCAGTATTTT
d_call: .
v_call: TRBV29-1
clone_size: .
j_call: TRBJ2-3

cdr3_aa: CASSQSTTELAKNIQYF
cdr3_nt: TGTGCCAGCAGCCAGTCAACTACGGAGCTAGCCAAAAACATTCAGTACTTC
d_call: .
v_call: TRBV4-2
clone_size: .
j_call: TRBJ2-4

cdr3_aa: CASSPGTGTNQPQHF
cdr3_nt: TGTGCCAGCAGCCCCGGGACAGGGACCAATCAGCCCCAGCATTTT
d_call: TRBD1
v_call: TRBV7-9
clone_size: many
j_call: TRBJ1-5

cdr3_aa: CASRTTGTPEAFF
cdr3_nt: TGTGCCAGCAGAACCACAGGGACCCCTGAAGCTTTCTTT
d_call: .
v_call: TRBV6-2/TRBV6-3
clone_size: .
j_call: TRBJ1-1

cdr3_aa: CASSPSEVEAYEQYF
cdr3_nt: TGTGCCAGCAGCCCATCAGAAGTGGAAGCCTACGAGCAGTACTTC
d_call: .
v_call: TRBV7-8
clone_size: few
j_call: TRBJ2-7

cdr3_aa: CASSPGAGGLYEQYF
cdr3_nt: TGTGCCAGTAGTCCGGGAGCGGGAGGGCTTTACGAGCAGTACTTC
d_call: TRBD2
v_call: TRBV19
clone_size: .
j_call: TRBJ2-7

cdr3_aa: CASSLERFNTGELFF
cdr3_nt: TGTGCCAGCAGCTTAGAGAGGTTTAACACCGGGGAGCTGTTTTTT
d_call: .
v_call: TRBV7-8
clone_size: few
j_call: TRBJ2-2

cdr3_aa: CATSRDRRAEGYTF
cdr3_nt: TGTGCCACCAGCAGAGATCGCAGGGCGGAGGGCTACACCTTC
d_call: .
v_call: TRBV15
clone_size: .
j_call: TRBJ1-2

cdr3_aa: CSVGAGYQPQHF
cdr3_nt: TGCAGCGTTGGGGCCGGTTATCAGCCCCAGCATTTT
d_call: .
v_call: TRBV29-1
clone_size: .
j_call: TRBJ1-5

cdr3_aa: CASSLNLPPDSGNTIYF
cdr3_nt: TGCGCCAGCAGCCTAAACCTCCCCCCGGACTCTGGAAACACCATATATTTT
d_call: .
v_call: TRBV5-1
clone_size: few
j_call: TRBJ1-3

cdr3_aa: CASRSPGGGYYEQYF
cdr3_nt: TGTGCCAGCAGATCCCCCGGGGGGGGGTACTACGAGCAGTACTTC
d_call: TRBD2
v_call: TRBV6-2/TRBV6-3
clone_size: few
j_call: TRBJ2-7

cdr3_aa: CASSADVQMIDTQYF
cdr3_nt: TGTGCCAGCAGCGCAGATGTCCAGATGATAGATACGCAGTATTTT
d_call: .
v_call: TRBV25-1
clone_size: many
j_call: TRBJ2-3

cdr3_aa: CASGHGYNEQFF
cdr3_nt: TGTGCCAGCGGCCATGGCTACAATGAGCAGTTCTTC
d_call: .
v_call: TRBV3-1
clone_size: .
j_call: TRBJ2-1

cdr3_aa: CASSWLAGGSYEQYF
cdr3_nt: TGCGCCAGCAGCTGGCTAGCGGGAGGCTCCTACGAGCAGTACTTC
d_call: TRBD2
v_call: TRBV5-1
clone_size: few
j_call: TRBJ2-7

cdr3_aa: CASSLAARNNEQFF
cdr3_nt: TGTGCCAGCAGTTTAGCGGCGAGAAACAATGAGCAGTTCTTC
d_call: .
v_call: TRBV12-3/TRBV12-4
clone_size: many
j_call: TRBJ2-1

cdr3_aa: CSARYTTGTGVEAFF
cdr3_nt: TGCAGTGCTAGATACACAACCGGGACAGGGGTGGAAGCTTTCTTT
d_call: TRBD1
v_call: TRBV20-1
clone_size: .
j_call: TRBJ1-1

cdr3_aa: CATYSRRAKNIQYF
cdr3_nt: TGTGCCACCTACTCCCGTCGAGCCAAAAACATTCAGTACTTC
d_call: .
v_call: TRBV28
clone_size: few
j_call: TRBJ2-4

cdr3_aa: CASSDKAGAGETQYF
cdr3_nt: TGTGCCAGCAGCGACAAAGCGGGGGCAGGGGAGACCCAGTACTTC
d_call: TRBD2
v_call: TRBV6-4
clone_size: many
j_call: TRBJ2-5

cdr3_aa: CASSLRGGTPYQETQYF
cdr3_nt: TGTGCCAGCAGCTTAAGGGGCGGCACCCCGTACCAAGAGACCCAGTACTTC
d_call: .
v_call: TRBV7-3
clone_size: .
j_call: TRBJ2-5

cdr3_aa: CASSIRQGGVGELFF
cdr3_nt: TGTGCCAGCAGCATACGACAGGGGGGGGTCGGGGAGCTGTTTTTT
d_call: TRBD1
v_call: TRBV7-2
clone_size: few
j_call: TRBJ2-2

cdr3_aa: CASSLDGKGNEQFF
cdr3_nt: TGTGCCAGCAGCTTGGATGGGAAGGGCAATGAGCAGTTCTTC
d_call: .
v_call: TRBV5-6
clone_size: .
j_call: TRBJ2-1

cdr3_aa: CASSWVPSGRTYEQYF
cdr3_nt: TGTGCCAGCAGTTGGGTACCTAGCGGGCGAACCTACGAGCAGTACTTC
d_call: TRBD2
v_call: TRBV6-2/TRBV6-3
clone_size: few
j_call: TRBJ2-7